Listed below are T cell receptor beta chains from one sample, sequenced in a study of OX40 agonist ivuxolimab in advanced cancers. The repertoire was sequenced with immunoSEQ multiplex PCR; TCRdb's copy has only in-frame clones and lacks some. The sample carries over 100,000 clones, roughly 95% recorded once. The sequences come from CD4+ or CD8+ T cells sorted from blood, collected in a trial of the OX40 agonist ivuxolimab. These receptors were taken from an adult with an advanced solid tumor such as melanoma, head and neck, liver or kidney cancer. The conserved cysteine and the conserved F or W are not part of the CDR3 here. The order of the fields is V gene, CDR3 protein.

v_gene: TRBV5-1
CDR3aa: ASSVGGNSNQPQH

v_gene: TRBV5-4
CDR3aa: ASSLAGTVSGNTIY

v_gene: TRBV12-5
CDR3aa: ASGSALGGSYT

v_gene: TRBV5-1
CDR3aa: ASSLVQGRSGTEAF

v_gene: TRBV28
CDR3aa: ASSSGLAGLYEQY

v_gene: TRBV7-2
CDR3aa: ASSLGVPGRGQY

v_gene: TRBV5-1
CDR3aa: ASSLVAGGEQY

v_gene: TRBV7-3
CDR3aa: ASSLTRPGPTGELF

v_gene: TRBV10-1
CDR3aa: ASSEETQY

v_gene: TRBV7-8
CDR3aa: ASRPDSLYGYT

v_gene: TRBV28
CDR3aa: ASSSAGAGGYGYT

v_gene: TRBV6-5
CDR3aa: ASSPDRRNYEQY

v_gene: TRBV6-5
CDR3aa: ASSYSGTGSGNTIY

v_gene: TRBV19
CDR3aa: ASSRTSGGPYEQY

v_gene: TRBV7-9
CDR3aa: ASSFQGNTEAF

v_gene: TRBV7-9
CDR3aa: ASSVPGLGNTIY

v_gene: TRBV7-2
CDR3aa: ASSLVYRVRTEAF

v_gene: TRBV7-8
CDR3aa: ASRPQGWETQY

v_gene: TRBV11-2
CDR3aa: ASSVLGVRETQY

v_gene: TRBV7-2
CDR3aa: ASSLPGPKETQY

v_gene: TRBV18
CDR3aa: ASSPPRTGTGETQY

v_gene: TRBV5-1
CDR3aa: ASSNGPSGNTIY

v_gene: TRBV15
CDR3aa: ATGRDPAGAYEQY

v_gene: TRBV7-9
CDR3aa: ASSQDRATYNEQF

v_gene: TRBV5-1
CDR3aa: ASSLRRSIASNEQF

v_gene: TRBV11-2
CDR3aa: ASSFLAGVNEKLF

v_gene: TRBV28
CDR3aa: ASSHGDGGYEQY

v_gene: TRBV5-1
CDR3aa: ASSLVGGGRTGELF

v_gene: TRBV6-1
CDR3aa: ASSAGGGNTIY

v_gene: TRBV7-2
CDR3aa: ASSKMAGRGYEQY

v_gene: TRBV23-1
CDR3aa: ASSQSVGGGYSNQPQH

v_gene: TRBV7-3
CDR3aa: ASSGGRRVQGTDTQY

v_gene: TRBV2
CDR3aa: ASEASEKLF

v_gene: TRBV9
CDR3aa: ASNRDDFTYGGYT

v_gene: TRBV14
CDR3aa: ASSQPHSPLH

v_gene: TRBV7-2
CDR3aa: ASSRDVGGYT

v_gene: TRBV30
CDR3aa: ALITDRAGGRETQY

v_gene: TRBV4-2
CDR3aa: ASSQGARFYEQY

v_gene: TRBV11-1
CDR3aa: ASRLGSDEQF

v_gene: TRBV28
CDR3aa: ASMTGTGNTGELF

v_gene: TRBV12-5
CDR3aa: ASGLQGYYGYT

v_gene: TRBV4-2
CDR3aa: ASSQSRSGSGTYEQY

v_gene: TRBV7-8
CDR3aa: ASSLGLGNFNEQF

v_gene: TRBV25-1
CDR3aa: ASRTHGVSYEQY

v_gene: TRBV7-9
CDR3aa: ASSLGDRGGQETQY

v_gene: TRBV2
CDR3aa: ASSGRSTYEQY

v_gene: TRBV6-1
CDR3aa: ASSPPSRNLF

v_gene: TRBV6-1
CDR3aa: ASSVGGGSTNEKLF